This entry lists 24 T cell receptor beta chains sequenced from one sample in a study of T cell changes during pregnancy in multiple sclerosis. Only in-frame clones appear in the TCRdb table, and some are missing; sequencing was by immunoSEQ multiplex PCR. The sample has about 51,000 clones, 85% to 95% seen once. This material consisted of CD4+ T cells from peripheral blood mononuclear cells, taken in the second trimester of pregnancy. Receptor source: a female donor with multiple sclerosis, enrolled in a pregnancy study.

The gene calls are TRBV9 and TRBJ2-7, with D maybe TRBD1 (6 bases). The CDR3 is made up of 14 amino acids. The germline V gene has CDR1 SGDLS and CDR2 YYNGEE. V shed 0 bases and J shed 0 bases, with 7 bases lying between them. The CDR3 coding sequence is TGTGCCAGCAGCGTAGAAGGGGGCTCCTACGAGCAGTACTTC. Amino acids: CASSVEGGSYEQYF.

This rearrangement joins TRBV5-4 to TRBJ2-7; the match to TRBD1 covers 10 bases. The junction had 8 bases not matched to a gene; V was cut back by 1 base and J by 4 bases. Germline V gene lookup returns CDR1 SGHNT and CDR2 YYREEE (reference sequence). The CDR3 is 16 amino acids. CDR3 amino acids: CASSLWSAGQGYEQYF. The CDR3 DNA reads TGTGCCAGCAGCTTGTGGTCCGCGGGACAGGGGTACGAGCAGTACTTC.

The chain combines TRBV18 with TRBJ1-1; D gene uncertain. Germline CDR1 is KGHSH and CDR2 is LQKENI. There are 13 residues in the CDR3. V lost 8 bases and J 0 bases, leaving 10 bases between the germline ends. CDR3 residues: CASGGGLNTEAFF. DNA for the CDR3: TGTGCCAGCGGCGGCGGCTTGAACACTGAAGCTTTCTTT.

The chain couples TRBV2 to TRBJ1-2; maybe TRBD1 (5 bases). This CDR3 has 15 residues. CDR1 SNHLY and CDR2 FYNNEI come from the germline V gene. Trimming cost V 4 bases and J 2 bases, with 14 bases left between them. CDR3 DNA: TGTGCCAGCAGTGCCCCAGGGTCCCAGAACTATGGCTACACCTTC. This sequence encodes CASSAPGSQNYGYTF.

This clone was detected only once. V is TRBV4-1 and J is TRBJ2-3; 8 positions agree with TRBD2. The V and J ends lost 4 bases and 2 bases, in that order; junction bases with no gene match: 11. This CDR3 contains 17 residues. The germline V gene has CDR1 MGHRA and CDR2 YSYEKL. The CDR3 sequence is CASSPGLAYEVTDTQYF. The DNA of the CDR3 is TGCGCCAGCAGCCCCGGACTAGCTTATGAGGTCACAGATACGCAGTATTTT.

The chain employs TRBV5-1 and TRBJ2-5; 10 positions match TRBD2. This CDR3 has 17 residues. Germline CDR1 is SGHRS and CDR2 is YFSETQ. V lost 7 bases, J lost 1 base, and 13 bases stayed unmatched. This chain's CDR3 is CASSPGSGGRVQETQYF. The CDR3 bases are TGCGCCAGCTCCCCGGGTAGCGGGGGGCGCGTCCAAGAGACCCAGTACTTC.

V usage is TRBV2 and J usage is TRBJ1-6, with D possibly TRBD1 on 5 matching bases. The CDR3 has 14 residues. V shed 9 bases and J shed 7 bases, with 16 bases lying between them. The germline V gene has CDR1 SNHLY and CDR2 FYNNEI. In DNA form, the CDR3 reads TGTGCCAGTATACACGGGGGTGAGAATTCACCCCTCCACTTT. It encodes CASIHGGENSPLHF.

In its sample, this clone was seen a few times. The J gene is TRBJ1-1, the V gene TRBV9, with D unresolved. Germline V lookup: CDR1 SGDLS, CDR2 YYNGEE. There are 14 residues in the CDR3. Deletions cut 0 bases from V and 3 bases from J, with 9 bases between. CDR3 amino acids: CASSVVGGHTEAFF. The CDR3 region has the DNA TGTGCCAGCAGCGTAGTAGGCGGGCACACTGAAGCTTTCTTT.

The chain's CDR3 is CASSQSSGLITGELFF. The CDR3 DNA reads TGCGCCAGCAGCCAATCTTCCGGACTCATCACCGGGGAGCTGTTTTTT. The chain employs TRBV4-3 and TRBJ2-2, with TRBD2 as a possible D gene (5 bases). Trimming took 2 bases from V and 4 from J, leaving 14 bases between them. The CDR3 consists of 16 residues. Germline V lookup: CDR1 LGHNA, CDR2 YSLEER.

The table lists this clone with a few counts. The chain uses TRBV4-1 and TRBJ1-1; TRBD1 might be the D (5 bases). The CDR3 is 15 amino acids. CDR1 and CDR2 (germline): MGHRA, YSYEKL. V was pared by 3 bases and J by 1 base, with 12 bases between. CDR3 DNA sequence: TGCGCCAGCAGCCATCCCGACAGAGAGAACACTGAAGCTTTCTTT. This codes for CASSHPDRENTEAFF.

The chain uses TRBV4-2 and TRBJ2-2; 9 positions agree with TRBD1. The CDR3 runs to 17 residues. Trimming at V came to 0 bases and at J to 5 bases, leaving 7 bases not matched to a gene. Per germline, CDR1 LGHNA and CDR2 YNFKEQ. CDR3 region: CASSQEADRGPTGELFF. The CDR3 region has the DNA TGTGCCAGCAGCCAAGAGGCGGACAGGGGACCAACCGGGGAGCTGTTTTTT.

The chain employs TRBV5-6 and TRBJ1-1; unclear D gene. Trimming took 3 bases from V and 0 from J, leaving 6 bases between them. Looked up from germline, CDR1 is SGHDT and CDR2 is YYEEEE. The CDR3 runs to 13 residues. The chain's CDR3 is CASSWTVNTEAFF. CDR3 sequence (DNA): TGTGCCAGCAGCTGGACTGTGAACACTGAAGCTTTCTTT. The full variable domain, rest sourced from reference TRBV5-6 and TRBJ1-1, is DAGVTQSPTHLIKTRGQQVTLRCSPKSGHDTVSWYQQALGQGPQFIFQYYEEEERQRGNFPDRFSGHQFPNYSSELNVNALLLGDSALYLCASSWTVNTEAFFGQGTRLTVV.

The rearrangement joins TRBV25-1 to TRBJ2-2, with 7 bases lining up with TRBD2. Trimming cost V 5 bases and J 1 base; bases outside gene matches: 7. Germline CDR1 MGHDK, CDR2 SYGVNS. The CDR3 contains 16 residues. The CDR3 here is CASSQWGGGNTGELFF. CDR3 in DNA: TGTGCCAGCAGTCAATGGGGCGGGGGGAACACCGGGGAGCTGTTTTTT.

The chain is built from TRBV9 and TRBJ1-5; D gene ambiguous. Germline assignment: CDR1 SGDLS and CDR2 YYNGEE. The CDR3 sequence is 13 residues long. V dropped 0 bases and J dropped 10 bases, with 11 bases sitting between them. For the CDR3, the DNA is TGTGCCAGCAGCGTAGCCGTCGAGAGCCCCCAGCATTTT. Amino acid sequence: CASSVAVESPQHF.

The V gene is TRBV5-1, the J gene TRBJ2-7, with a weak D call TRBD2 (6 bases). V was clipped by 0 bases and J by 3 bases, with 13 bases between them. This CDR3 has 15 amino acids. The V gene's germline CDR1 is SGHRS and CDR2 YFSETQ. The CDR3 spells CASSLEPAGSYEQYF. The CDR3 DNA reads as TGCGCCAGCAGCTTGGAACCGGCGGGGAGCTACGAGCAGTACTTC.

This CDR3 reads CASSESSTDTQYF. The CDR3 coding sequence is TGTGCCAGCAGTGAGTCTAGCACAGATACGCAGTATTTT. This sequence joins TRBV25-1 and TRBJ2-3; D is unclear. V was cut by 3 bases and J by 0 bases, with 4 bases left in between. Germline V CDR1 and CDR2: MGHDK, SYGVNS. The CDR3 sequence is 13 residues long.

This chain connects TRBV30 to TRBJ2-1; the match to TRBD1 covers 10 bases. The V segment lost 4 bases and the J segment 7 bases; nucleotides outside the gene matches: 10. The CDR3 spans 15 residues. In germline, CDR1 is GTSNPN, CDR2 SVGIG (reference sequence). CDR3 sequence reads: CAWTPGQGFRNEQFF. The DNA for the CDR3 is TGTGCCTGGACCCCGGGACAGGGGTTCAGGAATGAGCAGTTCTTC.

J is TRBJ2-7 and V is TRBV15; the D gene is possibly TRBD1 (5 bases). V shed 1 base and J shed 6 bases, with 10 bases lying between them. The CDR3 runs 13 residues. Germline values: CDR1 LNHNV, CDR2 YYDKDF (reference sequence). The chain's CDR3 is CATSRVRAGEQYF. For the CDR3, the DNA is TGTGCCACCAGCAGAGTCAGGGCCGGCGAGCAGTACTTC.

This clone has a single count. This CDR3 is CASSRPGEQYF. The DNA for the CDR3 is TGTGCCAGCTCACGTCCAGGGGAGCAGTACTTC. The chain carries TRBV18 and TRBJ2-7; TRBD1 is a possible D gene (5 bases). V shed 4 bases and J shed 7 bases, with 8 bases lying between them. CDR1 KGHSH and CDR2 LQKENI come from the germline V gene. This CDR3 comprises 11 residues.

The chain joins TRBV7-8 to TRBJ2-1, with a weak D call TRBD1 (6 bases). Between the trimmed V and J ends, which lost 5 bases and 4 bases, there was a span of 24 bases. In germline, CDR1 is SGHVS, CDR2 FQNEAQ. The length of the CDR3 is 18 residues. This CDR3 is CASSPHPLDRMTYNEQFF. In DNA, the CDR3 is TGTGCCAGCAGCCCCCATCCCCTCGACAGGATGACTTACAATGAGCAGTTCTTC.

The chain carries TRBV7-9 and TRBJ1-2, with D uncertain. The CDR3 is 12 residues long. V was shortened by 1 base and J by 4 bases, with 4 bases between the two germline ends. Germline lookup yields CDR1 SEHNR and CDR2 FQNEAQ (reference sequence). DNA for the CDR3: TGTGCCAGCAGCTTAGTAGCCTATGGCTACACCTTC. It codes for CASSLVAYGYTF.

This chain connects TRBV30 to TRBJ1-5; TRBD1 agrees at 8 bases. Germline CDR1 is GTSNPN and CDR2 is SVGIG (reference sequence). The V and J ends lost 8 bases and 1 base, in that order; junction bases with no gene match: 10. There are 15 residues in the CDR3. CDR3 DNA: TGTGCCGTTGGACAGGGTGGGTTAAGCAATCAGCCCCAGCATTTT. Residues: CAVGQGGLSNQPQHF.

V usage is TRBV11-2 and J usage is TRBJ1-2, with TRBD1 identical over 7 bases. CDR3 length equals 15 residues. Germline V lookup: CDR1 SGHAT, CDR2 FQNNGV. With 2 bases clipped from V and 4 bases from J, the junction kept 7 bases outside the gene matches. In DNA, the CDR3 is TGTGCCAGCAGCTTAAGGGCAGGGGGACCCTATGGCTACACCTTC. This translates into CASSLRAGGPYGYTF.

The chain is built from TRBV7-2 and TRBJ1-1, with D possibly TRBD1 on 6 matching bases. Germline CDR1 is SGHTA and CDR2 is FQGNSA. The CDR3 sequence is 14 residues long. V lost 6 bases and J lost 5, with 16 bases in between. The CDR3 nucleotides are TGTGCCAGCAGGGAAGGACAGCTCAAGACTGAAGCTTTCTTT. Protein product: CASREGQLKTEAFF.